A selection of T cell receptor beta chains follows, all from one sample in a study of control samples from healthy donors and cancer patients. Assay: immunoSEQ multiplex PCR; the TCRdb copy retains only in-frame clones and omits some. The table includes 100,000 or so clones, more than 85% detected once. The sequencing sample was made of blood. These receptors were obtained from a man aged 25-45 years in good health. Each CDR3 is given with its conserved first and last residue. Fields, in order: D gene, J gene, V gene, clone size, CDR3 protein, CDR3 DNA. The D gene is left open where the match is weak. Not all rows give a size; the values are once, few, many and, for expanded clones, a class.

- TRBJ2-2 TRBV7-9 - CASSLEEANTGELFF TGTGCCAGCAGCTTAGAGGAAGCGAACACCGGGGAGCTGTTTTTT
- TRBJ1-5 TRBV2 - CASSEVAGFGSNQPQHF TGTGCCAGCAGTGAAGTAGCGGGGTTCGGTAGCAATCAGCCCCAGCATTTT
- TRBJ2-7 TRBV5-1 once CASSLVAGSSYEQYF TGCGCCAGCAGCTTGGTCGCGGGGAGCTCCTACGAGCAGTACTTC
TRBD2 TRBJ2-1 TRBV30 - CAWSVVAGALGEQFF TGTGCCTGGAGTGTGGTGGCGGGAGCTTTGGGTGAGCAGTTCTTC
TRBD2 TRBJ2-1 TRBV7-8 once CASSLRPSGGQYNEQFF TGTGCCAGCAGCCTCCGTCCTAGCGGGGGCCAATACAATGAGCAGTTCTTC
- TRBJ1-5 TRBV9 - CASSVGTSDQPQHF TGTGCCAGCAGCGTTGGGACCTCGGATCAGCCCCAGCATTTT
- TRBJ1-3 TRBV30 - CAWNIIGGNTIYF TGTGCCTGGAATATCATTGGTGGAAACACCATATATTTT
- TRBJ1-4 TRBV19 - CASSAGSQGHEKLFF TGTGCCAGTAGCGCTGGCAGTCAAGGGCATGAAAAACTGTTTTTT
- TRBJ1-1 TRBV19 - CASSAGINTEAFF TGTGCCAGTAGTGCAGGGATAAACACTGAAGCTTTCTTT
- TRBJ1-1 TRBV6-6 - CASSLGQNTEAFF TGTGCCAGCAGTCTGGGTCAGAACACTGAAGCTTTCTTT
- TRBJ1-1 TRBV3-1/TRBV3-2 - CASSQGRSTEAFF TGTGCCAGCAGCCAAGGAAGATCCACTGAAGCTTTCTTT
TRBD2 TRBJ2-1 TRBV20-1 - CSASYGLAVLDGNEQFF TGCAGTGCTAGTTACGGACTAGCGGTTCTAGATGGGAATGAGCAGTTCTTC
TRBD1 TRBJ2-3 TRBV24-1 - CATESDRVGTDTQYF TGTGCCACCGAATCTGACAGGGTAGGCACAGATACGCAGTATTTT
TRBD1 TRBJ1-5 TRBV4-1 - CASSHVGQGHQPQHF TGCGCCAGCAGCCACGTTGGACAGGGGCATCAGCCCCAGCATTTT
- TRBJ1-5 TRBV19 - CASNRIGSQPQHF TGTGCCAGTAATAGAATCGGGAGTCAGCCCCAGCATTTT
TRBD1 TRBJ2-3 TRBV12-5 - CASGSGQSTDTQYF TGTGCTAGTGGTTCGGGACAGAGCACAGATACGCAGTATTTT
- TRBJ1-2 TRBV4-2 once CASSQDRGGIYGYTF TGTGCCAGCAGCCAAGATAGAGGGGGGATCTATGGCTACACCTTC
TRBD1 TRBJ1-2 TRBV29-1 - CSVVDQGGGGYTF TGCAGCGTTGTGGATCAGGGGGGAGGCGGCTACACCTTC
- TRBJ1-3 TRBV7-9 - CASLRGSSGNTIYF TGTGCCAGCCTTCGGGGAAGCTCTGGAAACACCATATATTTT
TRBD1 TRBJ1-2 TRBV5-1 - CASSLTGDEKGYTF TGCGCCAGCAGCCTTACAGGGGACGAGAAGGGCTACACCTTC
TRBD1 TRBJ1-1 TRBV18 - CASSPWTGGTEAFF TGTGCCAGCTCACCATGGACAGGGGGCACTGAAGCTTTCTTT
TRBD2 TRBJ2-1 TRBV10-1 - CASSEMGLAGVNEQFF TGCGCCAGCAGTGAAATGGGACTAGCGGGAGTAAATGAGCAGTTCTTC
- TRBJ2-2 TRBV9 - CASSVEGGNTGELFF TGTGCCAGCAGCGTGGAGGGGGGGAACACCGGGGAGCTGTTTTTT
- TRBJ2-4 TRBV7-9 - CASSPRGNIQYF TGTGCCAGCAGCCCCCGTGGAAACATTCAGTACTTC
TRBD2 TRBJ2-3 TRBV5-4 - CASREEVAGEDTQYF TGTGCCAGCAGGGAGGAGGTAGCGGGAGAGGATACGCAGTATTTT
TRBD2 TRBJ2-5 TRBV9 once CASSVGSGGPRSETQYF TGTGCCAGCAGCGTTGGTAGCGGGGGGCCTCGGTCGGAGACCCAGTACTTC
TRBD1 TRBJ2-5 TRBV3-1/TRBV3-2 - CASSQYRGVFGETQYF TGTGCCAGCAGCCAATACAGGGGGGTTTTCGGAGAGACCCAGTACTTC
TRBD1 TRBJ1-2 TRBV6-1 - CASSVGFSTGANYGYTF TGTGCCAGCAGTGTAGGCTTTTCGACAGGGGCCAACTATGGCTACACCTTC
TRBD2 TRBJ2-5 TRBV2 - CASRLAGGPPQETQYF TGTGCCAGCCGACTAGCGGGGGGGCCCCCCCAAGAGACCCAGTACTTC
- TRBJ2-1 TRBV15 - CATNFRVDNNEQFF TGTGCCACCAACTTTCGAGTTGATAACAATGAGCAGTTCTTC
TRBD2 TRBJ2-5 TRBV12-3/TRBV12-4 - CASSLFGGETQYF TGTGCCAGCAGTTTATTCGGGGGGGAGACCCAGTACTTC
- TRBJ1-1 TRBV6-2/TRBV6-3 - CASSYKYYLRGGNPEAFF TGTGCCAGCAGTTACAAGTACTACCTCAGGGGCGGGAACCCCGAAGCTTTCTTT
TRBD1 TRBJ2-2 TRBV12-5 - CASVRQGTRTGELFF TGTGCTAGTGTTCGACAGGGGACGAGGACCGGGGAGCTGTTTTTT
- TRBJ1-2 TRBV7-9 few CASSQPSTGILDTF TGTGCCAGCAGCCAACCCTCGACAGGTATTCTCGACACCTTC